This T cell receptor (beta chain) is drawn from a study of blood T cell repertoires in COVID-19 (TCRdb year 2020). For the wider study: The collaborator samples originated in the United States, Italy and Spain and spanned the acute and convalescent phases of COVID-19. The prospective study material was composed of cDNA or gDNA derived from T cells, B-cell-depleted T cells, or PBMCs. Where available, HLA class I and class II types were obtained from metadata supplied by the sample provider rather than from assay-based typing. Deeply sampled blood TCRbeta repertoires from subjects exposed to, actively infected with, or recovered from COVID-19 were included in the dataset. Nearly every sample came with metadata listing a de-identified subject ID, COVID-19 status, age in years and sex. The repertoires were released in a freely available public database intended as a resource for research on the immune response to SARS-CoV-2. Samples came from the ongoing ImmuneRACE study (first 160 participants) plus 1,254 subjects from 6 global collaborators. Here is what the overall study found, with its caveats: How much clinical and demographic metadata was included differed by source and by participant, and the metadata was provided uncurated.

The immunoSEQ Assay, a bias-controlled multiplex PCR, was used to amplify TCRbeta CDR3 regions from genomic DNA. The source study handled its data this way. Nucleated cell counts per sample were estimated from amplification of reference gene primers within the assay. Sequence reads were collapsed and filtered to measure the absolute abundance of every unique TCRbeta CDR3 rearrangement. For each sample, productive Simpson clonality was calculated as the square root of Simpson's diversity index across productive rearrangements. Here the immuneACCESS table is served through TCRdb, limited to in-frame sequences with V and J called. Missing clones are a known gap in these copies; in checked studies unresolved V genes cover under half, and the rest lacks a known reason. V and J calls and clone size are those listed in that table; D and trimming were worked out from the DNA. This sample holds 150,000 to 200,000 clones; approximately 82% were observed only once. The ten largest clonotypes hold 22% of the sample.

Whole blood was collected in K2EDTA tubes by collaborating institutions according to the institutions' own protocols. Collaborator samples were shipped for TCRbeta analysis as frozen whole blood, isolated PBMCs, or DNA extracted from either sample type. CDR1 and CDR2 are read off the germline V gene as SGHRS and YFSETQ. The CDR3 sequence holds 15 residues, the cysteine and phenylalanine included. The only DNA kept is the CDR3, 45 bases in frame from the first base. V trim: 0 bases; J trim: 4 bases; unmatched bases: 3. With regard to this clone: It lacks a known antigen. Nothing much larger sits one base from this clone, and base qualities are not available.

Sequencing used peripheral blood. The source of this sequence is a woman older than 75 with acute or convalescent COVID-19. The sequence links TRBV5-1 to TRBJ2-1; 8 central nucleotides agree with TRBD2. The bases read TGCGCCAGCAGCTTGGATAGCGGGAAATACAATGAGCAGTTCTTC. Its protein product is CASSLDSGKYNEQFF.